These T cell receptor beta chains were read from a single sample in a study of T-cell reconstitution after alpha-beta-depleted transplantation in children. Using its own MiXCR run on the PCR reads, TCRdb lists one record per CDR3 protein. The sample records a few hundred thousand distinct CDR3 sequences, about a tenth being singletons. Sequences were derived from PBMCs from the stem cell graft donor, sampled from the stem cell graft. These TCRs come from a human donor who donated a stem cell graft to a child with SCID. Both conserved end residues are part of each CDR3. Fields, in order: clone size, D gene, V gene, J gene, CDR3 protein, CDR3 DNA. The D gene is left open where the match is weak. Where a row states a size, it is once, few, many or the class of an expanded clone; other rows omit it.

clone size: -; D gene: -; V gene: TRBV20-1; J gene: TRBJ1-2; CDR3 protein: CSARVPGYYGYTF; CDR3 DNA: TGCAGTGCTAGAGTGCCGGGCTACTATGGCTACACCTTC
clone size: -; D gene: -; V gene: TRBV11-2; J gene: TRBJ2-1; CDR3 protein: CASSLDGYDYNEQFF; CDR3 DNA: TGTGCCAGCAGCTTAGATGGCTATGACTACAATGAGCAGTTCTTC
clone size: few; D gene: TRBD1; V gene: TRBV2; J gene: TRBJ1-5; CDR3 protein: CASREVTGGNQPQHF; CDR3 DNA: TGTGCCAGCAGAGAAGTGACAGGGGGCAATCAGCCCCAGCATTTT
clone size: few; D gene: -; V gene: TRBV10-2; J gene: TRBJ2-3; CDR3 protein: CASSESKFGGTDTQYF; CDR3 DNA: TGCGCCAGCAGTGAGTCGAAGTTCGGGGGCACAGATACGCAGTATTTT
clone size: few; D gene: TRBD1; V gene: TRBV13; J gene: TRBJ2-3; CDR3 protein: CASSARDRVDTDTQYF; CDR3 DNA: TGTGCCAGCAGCGCCCGGGACAGGGTAGATACAGATACGCAGTATTTT
clone size: -; D gene: -; V gene: TRBV24-1; J gene: TRBJ1-1; CDR3 protein: CATSYLSRGTEAFF; CDR3 DNA: TGTGCCACCAGTTATTTGTCCCGGGGCACTGAAGCTTTCTTT
clone size: few; D gene: TRBD1; V gene: TRBV20-1; J gene: TRBJ2-1; CDR3 protein: CSAPLDRAYNEQFF; CDR3 DNA: TGCAGTGCCCCCCTCGACAGGGCCTACAATGAGCAGTTCTTC
clone size: few; D gene: -; V gene: TRBV3-1; J gene: TRBJ2-1; CDR3 protein: CASSHGRDSSYNEQFF; CDR3 DNA: TGTGCCAGCAGCCACGGACGGGATTCCTCCTACAATGAGCAGTTCTTC
clone size: few; D gene: -; V gene: TRBV7-6; J gene: TRBJ2-3; CDR3 protein: CASSPFLSARSTDTQYF; CDR3 DNA: TGTGCCAGCAGCCCCTTCCTTAGCGCCCGAAGCACAGATACGCAGTATTTT
clone size: -; D gene: -; V gene: TRBV19; J gene: TRBJ1-1; CDR3 protein: CASSIAGSGTEAFF; CDR3 DNA: TGTGCCAGTAGTATCGCGGGGTCGGGTACTGAAGCTTTCTTT
clone size: few; D gene: -; V gene: TRBV10-3; J gene: TRBJ2-2; CDR3 protein: CAITGVNTGELFF; CDR3 DNA: TGTGCCATCACAGGGGTGAACACCGGGGAGCTGTTTTTT
clone size: many; D gene: -; V gene: TRBV11-1; J gene: TRBJ1-4; CDR3 protein: CASSSGVHNEKLFF; CDR3 DNA: TGTGCCAGCAGCTCGGGAGTACATAATGAAAAACTGTTTTTT
clone size: -; D gene: TRBD1; V gene: TRBV7-9; J gene: TRBJ1-5; CDR3 protein: CASSSGQVDSNQPQHF; CDR3 DNA: TGTGCCAGCAGCTCAGGACAGGTCGATAGCAATCAGCCCCAGCATTTT
clone size: many; D gene: -; V gene: TRBV7-9; J gene: TRBJ1-2; CDR3 protein: CASSFRGANYGYTF; CDR3 DNA: TGTGCCAGCAGCTTCAGGGGCGCTAACTATGGCTACACCTTC
clone size: -; D gene: -; V gene: TRBV5-1; J gene: TRBJ1-1; CDR3 protein: CASSLEQTKGRTEAFF; CDR3 DNA: TGCGCCAGCAGCTTGGAACAAACAAAAGGGCGGACTGAAGCTTTCTTT
clone size: many; D gene: -; V gene: TRBV20-1; J gene: TRBJ2-7; CDR3 protein: CSATGTAYEQYF; CDR3 DNA: TGCAGTGCTACAGGGACTGCCTACGAGCAGTACTTC
clone size: -; D gene: TRBD1; V gene: TRBV5-1; J gene: TRBJ2-2; CDR3 protein: CASSFPTGTGDTGELFF; CDR3 DNA: TGCGCCAGCAGCTTTCCAACCGGGACAGGGGACACCGGGGAGCTGTTTTTT
clone size: few; D gene: TRBD1; V gene: TRBV29-1; J gene: TRBJ1-1; CDR3 protein: CSAHSLTGARTEAFF; CDR3 DNA: TGCAGCGCTCATTCATTAACAGGGGCACGGACTGAAGCTTTCTTT
clone size: few; D gene: -; V gene: TRBV7-9; J gene: TRBJ1-3; CDR3 protein: CASSLSLSGNTIYF; CDR3 DNA: TGTGCCAGCAGCTTATCACTTTCTGGAAACACCATATATTTT
clone size: -; D gene: TRBD1; V gene: TRBV20-1; J gene: TRBJ2-2; CDR3 protein: CSAHETGGLTGELFF; CDR3 DNA: TGCAGTGCCCACGAGACAGGGGGTCTCACCGGGGAGCTGTTTTTT
clone size: few; D gene: TRBD2; V gene: TRBV19; J gene: TRBJ2-3; CDR3 protein: CASSIMASGVRTDTQYF; CDR3 DNA: TGTGCCAGTAGTATTATGGCCAGCGGGGTCCGCACAGATACGCAGTATTTT
clone size: many; D gene: -; V gene: TRBV2; J gene: TRBJ2-7; CDR3 protein: CASSVAGGYEQYF; CDR3 DNA: TGTGCCAGCAGTGTTGCAGGTGGTTACGAGCAGTACTTC
clone size: -; D gene: TRBD1; V gene: TRBV12-3/TRBV12-4; J gene: TRBJ1-6; CDR3 protein: CASSSDRGQSYNSPLHF; CDR3 DNA: TGTGCCAGCAGTTCCGACAGGGGGCAATCCTATAATTCACCCCTCCACTTT
clone size: few; D gene: -; V gene: TRBV5-1; J gene: TRBJ2-1; CDR3 protein: CASSLKRGEYNEQFF; CDR3 DNA: TGCGCCAGCAGCTTGAAAAGGGGGGAATACAATGAGCAGTTCTTC
clone size: -; D gene: -; V gene: TRBV12-3/TRBV12-4; J gene: TRBJ1-2; CDR3 protein: CASRFRETGGYTF; CDR3 DNA: TGTGCCAGCAGGTTTCGGGAGACTGGCGGCTACACCTTC
clone size: many; D gene: TRBD2; V gene: TRBV12-3/TRBV12-4; J gene: TRBJ2-3; CDR3 protein: CASISGTNTDTQYF; CDR3 DNA: TGTGCCAGCATCTCCGGGACTAACACAGATACGCAGTATTTT
clone size: few; D gene: TRBD2; V gene: TRBV5-1; J gene: TRBJ2-7; CDR3 protein: CASKASGPSYEQYF; CDR3 DNA: TGCGCCAGCAAGGCTAGCGGTCCCTCCTACGAGCAGTACTTC